The clone carrying this T cell receptor (beta chain) was counted at least ten times. V lost 6 bases, J lost 2 bases, and 10 bases lay in between. Germline V gene data show CDR1 as MDHEN and CDR2 as SYDVKM. This CDR3 has 14 residues. Time point defined: persistent/refractory GD, antithyroid drugs over 5 years with positive TRAb. After RNA was extracted from PBMCs, the TCR library was made from it. The source of the sample is a study of regulatory T cells in long-lasting Graves disease. Arm-PCR with iRepertoire HTBI primers amplified the CDR3 regions for these TCR beta libraries. TCRdb reprocessed the multiplex PCR reads via MiXCR and lists one record per CDR3 protein. This table holds 600,000 to 800,000 distinct CDR3 sequences, about 30% found once.

Material: peripheral blood mononuclear cells (PBMCs), obtained when the disease was refractory, from a patient treated with antithyroid drugs. The sequence was collected from a female donor with Graves disease. The genes are TRBV28 and TRBJ2-2; D is perhaps TRBD2 (5 bases). The CDR3 nucleotides are TGTGCCAGCAGGACTAAAGGAAACACCGGGGAGCTGTTTTTT. Its translation is CASRTKGNTGELFF.